One TCR beta chain is described in this entry. Antigen: not known. This specimen belongs to a study of shared clonotypes between healthy human individuals. General study findings and limits: A handful of donors shared about 4.5% of their naive CD4 clonotypes.

The method was immunoSEQ multiplex PCR; TCRdb's version includes in-frame clones alone and lacks a portion of them. The sample lists approximately 2.5 million clones, approximately 90% occurring once. This TCR derives from a man aged 18 to 30 in good health. The sequenced material came from naive CD4+ T cells sorted from blood. Subset denoted: CD45RA+ positively selected.

CDR3 amino acids: CASSQGSPLNNYGYTF. The CDR3 DNA is TGCGCCAGCAGCCAAGGCTCCCCCCTTAATAACTATGGCTACACCTTC. This chain uses TRBV4-3 with TRBJ1-2, with D uncertain. Trimming removed 1 base from V and 1 base from J, with 13 bases in between. The CDR3 length is 16 residues. The germline V gene has CDR1 LGHNA and CDR2 YSLEER.